This T cell receptor (beta chain) was sequenced for a study of cytomegalovirus exposure and HLA in healthy donors. Across the study: T cells numbering approximately 170 million yielded some 100 million unique TCR beta sequences in an earlier analysis.

This clone was observed a single time. Germline CDR1 and CDR2: MNHNY and SVGAGI (reference sequence). The CDR3 has 16 residues. Trimming stripped 4 bases from V and 1 base from J, with 17 bases between. Amplification used 60 Vbeta primers and 13 Jbeta primers. The method was immunoSEQ multiplex PCR; TCRdb's version includes in-frame clones alone and lacks a portion of them. The sample consists of roughly 150,000 clones, about 81% of them appearing once. What was sequenced was PBMCs. The genes are TRBV6-6 and TRBJ2-7, with a weak D call TRBD1 (6 bases). The receptor comes from a man between 25 and 39 years old in good health and CMV-seronegative. This CDR3 is CASSWSTGQKSYEQYF. CDR3 coding DNA: TGTGCCAGCAGTTGGTCGACAGGCCAGAAGTCCTACGAGCAGTACTTC.